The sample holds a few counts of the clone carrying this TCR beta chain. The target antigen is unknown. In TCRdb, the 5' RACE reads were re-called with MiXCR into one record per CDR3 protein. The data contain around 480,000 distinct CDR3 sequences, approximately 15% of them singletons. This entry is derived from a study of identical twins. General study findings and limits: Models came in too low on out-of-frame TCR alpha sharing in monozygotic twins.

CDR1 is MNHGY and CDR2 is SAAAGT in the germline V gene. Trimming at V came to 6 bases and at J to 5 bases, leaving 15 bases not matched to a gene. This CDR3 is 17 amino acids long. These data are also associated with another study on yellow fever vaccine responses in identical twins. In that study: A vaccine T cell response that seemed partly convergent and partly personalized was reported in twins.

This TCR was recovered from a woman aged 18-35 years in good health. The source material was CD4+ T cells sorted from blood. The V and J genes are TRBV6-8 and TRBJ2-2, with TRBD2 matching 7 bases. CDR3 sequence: CASSPYRAGAGTGELFF. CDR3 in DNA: TGTGCCAGCAGCCCCTACCGGGCGGGAGCCGGGACCGGGGAGCTGTTTTTT.